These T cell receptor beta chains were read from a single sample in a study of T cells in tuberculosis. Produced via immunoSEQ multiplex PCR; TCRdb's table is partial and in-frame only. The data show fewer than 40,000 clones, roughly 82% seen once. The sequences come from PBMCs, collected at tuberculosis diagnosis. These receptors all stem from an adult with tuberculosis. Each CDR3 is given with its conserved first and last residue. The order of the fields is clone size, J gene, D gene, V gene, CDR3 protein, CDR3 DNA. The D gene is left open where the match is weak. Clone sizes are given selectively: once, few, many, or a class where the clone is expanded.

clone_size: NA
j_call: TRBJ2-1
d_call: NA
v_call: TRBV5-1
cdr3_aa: CASSSSDEQFF
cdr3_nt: TGCGCCAGCAGCTCTAGCGATGAGCAGTTCTTC

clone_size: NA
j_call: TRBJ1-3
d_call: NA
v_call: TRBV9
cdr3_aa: CASSDRTKGNTIYF
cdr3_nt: TGTGCCAGCAGCGACCGGACAAAAGGAAACACCATATATTTT

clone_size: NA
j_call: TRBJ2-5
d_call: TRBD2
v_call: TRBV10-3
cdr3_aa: CAISEVGERGGRETQYF
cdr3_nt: TGTGCCATCAGTGAAGTGGGGGAACGGGGGGGCCGAGAGACCCAGTACTTC

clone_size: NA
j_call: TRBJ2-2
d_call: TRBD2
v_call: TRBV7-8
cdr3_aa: CASSPGRVAGNTGELFF
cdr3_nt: TGTGCCAGCAGCCCCGGACGGGTAGCGGGAAACACCGGGGAGCTGTTTTTT

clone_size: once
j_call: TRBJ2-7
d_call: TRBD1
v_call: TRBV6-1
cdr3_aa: CASIRTGPPYEQYF
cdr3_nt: TGTGCCAGCATCCGGACAGGGCCCCCCTACGAGCAGTACTTC

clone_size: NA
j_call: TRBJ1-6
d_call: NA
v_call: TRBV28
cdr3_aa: CASRYRDWDSPLHF
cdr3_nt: TGTGCCAGCAGGTACCGGGACTGGGATTCACCCCTCCACTTT

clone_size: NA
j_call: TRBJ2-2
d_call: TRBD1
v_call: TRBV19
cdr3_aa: CASSITAGGSGELFF
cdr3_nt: TGTGCCAGTAGTATAACGGCAGGGGGCAGCGGGGAGCTGTTTTTT

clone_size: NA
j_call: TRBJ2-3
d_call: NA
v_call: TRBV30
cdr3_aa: CAWESGFPPTDTQYF
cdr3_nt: TGTGCCTGGGAGTCGGGGTTCCCTCCCACAGATACGCAGTATTTT

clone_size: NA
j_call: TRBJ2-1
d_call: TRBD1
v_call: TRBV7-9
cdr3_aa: CASSPKGDRLYNEQFF
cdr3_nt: TGTGCCAGCAGCCCGAAGGGGGACAGACTATACAATGAGCAGTTCTTC

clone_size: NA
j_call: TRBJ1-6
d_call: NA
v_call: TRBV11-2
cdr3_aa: CASSPYYNSPLHF
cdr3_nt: TGTGCCAGCAGCCCTTACTATAATTCACCCCTCCACTTT

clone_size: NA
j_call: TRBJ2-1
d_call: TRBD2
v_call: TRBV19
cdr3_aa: CASSIDRAWLAGNEQFF
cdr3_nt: TGTGCCAGTAGTATAGATCGAGCCTGGCTAGCGGGGAATGAGCAGTTCTTC

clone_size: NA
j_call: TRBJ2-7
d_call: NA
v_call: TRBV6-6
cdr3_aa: CASSYSRGQGLYEQYF
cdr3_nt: TGTGCCAGCAGTTACTCCAGGGGCCAGGGCCTATACGAGCAGTACTTC

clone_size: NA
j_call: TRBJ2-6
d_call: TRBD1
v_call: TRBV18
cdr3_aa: CASSPRTGGISGANVLTF
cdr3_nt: TGTGCCAGCTCACCACGGACAGGGGGAATCTCTGGGGCCAACGTCCTGACTTTC

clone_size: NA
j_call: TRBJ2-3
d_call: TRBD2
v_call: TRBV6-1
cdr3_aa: CASSEPLAGRRSADTQYF
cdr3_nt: TGTGCCAGCAGCGAACCTCTAGCGGGAAGAAGGAGCGCAGATACGCAGTATTTT

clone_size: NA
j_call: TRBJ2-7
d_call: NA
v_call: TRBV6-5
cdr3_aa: CASRNPRGPYEQYF
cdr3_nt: TGTGCCAGCAGGAACCCCAGGGGTCCCTACGAGCAGTACTTC

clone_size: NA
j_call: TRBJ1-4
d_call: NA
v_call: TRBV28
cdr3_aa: CASSRQPTNEKLFF
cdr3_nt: TGTGCCAGCAGTCGACAGCCAACTAATGAAAAACTGTTTTTT

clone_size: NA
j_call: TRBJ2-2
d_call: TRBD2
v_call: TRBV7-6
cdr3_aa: CALEGLAGSTGELFF
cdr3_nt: TGTGCCCTAGAGGGTCTAGCGGGGAGCACCGGGGAGCTGTTTTTT

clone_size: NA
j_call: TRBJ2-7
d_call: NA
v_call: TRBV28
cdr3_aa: CASSPNYEQYF
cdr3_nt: TGTGCCAGCAGCCCCAACTACGAGCAGTACTTC

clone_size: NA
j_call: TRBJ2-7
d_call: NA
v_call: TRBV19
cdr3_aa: CASSIQEAYEQYF
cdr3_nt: TGTGCCAGTAGTATACAGGAGGCCTACGAGCAGTACTTC

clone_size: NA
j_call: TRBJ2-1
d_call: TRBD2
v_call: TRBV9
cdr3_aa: CASSAIAGGGNEQFF
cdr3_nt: TGTGCCAGCAGCGCCATAGCGGGAGGGGGAAATGAGCAGTTCTTC

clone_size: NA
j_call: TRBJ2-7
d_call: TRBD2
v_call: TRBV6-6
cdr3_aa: CASSYSGLGVHEQYF
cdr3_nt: TGTGCCAGCAGTTACTCGGGACTAGGGGTCCACGAGCAGTACTTC

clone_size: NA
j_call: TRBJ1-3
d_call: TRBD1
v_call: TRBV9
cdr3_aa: CASSDTGGALNTIYF
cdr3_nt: TGTGCCAGCAGCGATACAGGGGGCGCATTAAACACCATATATTTT

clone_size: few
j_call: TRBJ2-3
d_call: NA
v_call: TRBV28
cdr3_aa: CASSTFDTQYF
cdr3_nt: TGTGCCAGCAGTACTTTCGATACGCAGTATTTT

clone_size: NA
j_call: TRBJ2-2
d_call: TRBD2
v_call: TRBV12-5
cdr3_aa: CASAGDPLAGGKGRVSGELFF
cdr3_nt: TGTGCTAGTGCGGGAGACCCACTAGCGGGAGGTAAAGGTAGAGTGTCCGGGGAGCTGTTTTTT

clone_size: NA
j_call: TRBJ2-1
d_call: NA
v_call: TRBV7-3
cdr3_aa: CASSFSLSYNEQFF
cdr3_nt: TGTGCCAGCAGCTTCTCCCTCTCCTACAATGAGCAGTTCTTC

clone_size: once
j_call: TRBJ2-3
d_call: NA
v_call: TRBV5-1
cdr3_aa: CASSLQGMDTDTQYF
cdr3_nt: TGCGCCAGCAGCCTACAGGGTATGGACACAGATACGCAGTATTTT

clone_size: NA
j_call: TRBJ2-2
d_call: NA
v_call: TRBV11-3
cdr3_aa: CASSLVPGTNTGELFF
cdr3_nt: TGTGCCAGCAGCTTAGTTCCGGGAACGAACACCGGGGAGCTGTTTTTT

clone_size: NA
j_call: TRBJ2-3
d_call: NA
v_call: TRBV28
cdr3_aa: CASNERGWVDTQYF
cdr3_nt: TGTGCCAGCAACGAGAGGGGGTGGGTAGATACGCAGTATTTT

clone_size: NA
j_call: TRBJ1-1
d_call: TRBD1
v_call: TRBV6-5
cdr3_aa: CASSSTGAREAFF
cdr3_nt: TGTGCCAGCAGTTCCACAGGGGCCCGTGAAGCTTTCTTT

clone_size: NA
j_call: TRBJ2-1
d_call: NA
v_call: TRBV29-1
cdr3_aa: CSVIRVLGNEQFF
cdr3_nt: TGCAGCGTCATCCGGGTCCTGGGCAATGAGCAGTTCTTC

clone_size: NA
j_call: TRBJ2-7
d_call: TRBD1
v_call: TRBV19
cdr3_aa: CASSLTGGLEQYF
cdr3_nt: TGTGCCAGTAGCCTTACAGGGGGCCTCGAGCAGTACTTC

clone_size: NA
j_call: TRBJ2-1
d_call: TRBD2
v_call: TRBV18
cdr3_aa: CASSKGGSYNEQFF
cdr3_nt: TGTGCCAGCTCGAAGGGAGGGAGTTACAATGAGCAGTTCTTC

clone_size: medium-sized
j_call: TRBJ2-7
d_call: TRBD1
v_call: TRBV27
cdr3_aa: CAISRTGSSYEQYF
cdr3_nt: TGTGCCATCTCCCGGACAGGGAGCTCCTACGAGCAGTACTTC

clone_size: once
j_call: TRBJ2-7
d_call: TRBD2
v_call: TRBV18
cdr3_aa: CASSQSAGGINEQYF
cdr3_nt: TGTGCCAGCTCCCAATCGGCGGGGGGAATAAACGAGCAGTACTTC

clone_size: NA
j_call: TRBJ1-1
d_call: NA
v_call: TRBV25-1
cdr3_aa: CATPRGGENTEAFF
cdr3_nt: TGTGCCACCCCTAGAGGGGGGGAGAACACTGAAGCTTTCTTT

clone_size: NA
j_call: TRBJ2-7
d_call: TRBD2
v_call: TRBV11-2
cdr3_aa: CASRATSGGSYEQYF
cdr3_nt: TGTGCCAGCAGAGCGACTAGCGGGGGATCCTACGAGCAGTACTTC

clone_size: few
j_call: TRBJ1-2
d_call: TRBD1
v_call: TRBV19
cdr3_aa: CASRATGQGGYTF
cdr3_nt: TGTGCCAGTAGGGCGACAGGGCAAGGGGGCTACACCTTC

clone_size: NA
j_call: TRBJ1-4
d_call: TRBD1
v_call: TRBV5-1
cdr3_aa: CASSLTGGVSEKLFF
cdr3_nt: TGCGCCAGCAGCCTGACAGGGGGAGTCAGTGAAAAACTGTTTTTT

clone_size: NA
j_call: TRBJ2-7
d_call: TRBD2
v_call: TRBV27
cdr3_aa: CASSLRRAGGEQYF
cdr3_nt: TGTGCCAGCAGTTTAAGGAGGGCGGGGGGCGAGCAGTACTTC

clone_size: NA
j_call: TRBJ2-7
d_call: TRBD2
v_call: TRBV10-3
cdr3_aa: CAISLLAGEEDEQYF
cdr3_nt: TGTGCCATCAGTCTACTAGCGGGGGAAGAGGACGAGCAGTACTTC